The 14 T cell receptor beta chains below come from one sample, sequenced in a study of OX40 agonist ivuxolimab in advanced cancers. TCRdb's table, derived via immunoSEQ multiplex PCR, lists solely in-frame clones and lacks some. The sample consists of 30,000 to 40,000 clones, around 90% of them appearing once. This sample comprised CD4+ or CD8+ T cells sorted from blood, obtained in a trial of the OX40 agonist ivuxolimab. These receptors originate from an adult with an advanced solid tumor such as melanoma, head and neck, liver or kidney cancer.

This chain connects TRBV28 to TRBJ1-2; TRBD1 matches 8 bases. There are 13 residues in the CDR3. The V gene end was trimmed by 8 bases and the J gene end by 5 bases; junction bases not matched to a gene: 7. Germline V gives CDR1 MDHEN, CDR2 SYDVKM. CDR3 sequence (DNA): TGTGCCAGCGGAACAGGGGGAGGGTATGGCTACACCTTC. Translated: CASGTGGGYGYTF.

The CDR3 reads CASSMVGLAGYNEQFF. The DNA for the CDR3 is TGTGCCAGTAGTATGGTAGGACTAGCGGGATACAATGAGCAGTTCTTC. V usage is TRBV19 and J usage is TRBJ2-1; 12 bases line up with TRBD2. CDR1 and CDR2 from the germline V gene are LNHDA and SQIVND (reference sequence). Trimming cost V 3 bases and J 4 bases; bases outside gene matches: 4. The CDR3 consists of 16 residues. Supplemented by reference TRBV19 and TRBJ2-1, the full variable domain reads DGGITQSPKYLFRKEGQNVTLSCEQNLNHDAMYWYRQDPGQGLRLIYYSQIVNDFQKGDIAEGYSVSREKKESFPLTVTSAQKNPTAFYLCASSMVGLAGYNEQFFGPGTRLTVL.

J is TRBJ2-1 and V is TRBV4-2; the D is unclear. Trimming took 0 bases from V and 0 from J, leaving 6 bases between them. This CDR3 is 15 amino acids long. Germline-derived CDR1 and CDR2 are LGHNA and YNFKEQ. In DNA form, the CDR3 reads TGTGCCAGCAGCCAAGAATGGAGCTCCTACAATGAGCAGTTCTTC. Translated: CASSQEWSSYNEQFF.

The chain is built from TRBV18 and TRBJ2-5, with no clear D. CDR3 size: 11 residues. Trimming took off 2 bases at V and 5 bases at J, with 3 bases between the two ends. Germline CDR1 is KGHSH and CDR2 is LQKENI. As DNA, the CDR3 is TGTGCCAGCTCACCAGGGGAGACCCAGTACTTC. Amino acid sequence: CASSPGETQYF. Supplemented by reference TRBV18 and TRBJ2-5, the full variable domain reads NAGVMQNPRHLVRRRGQEARLRCSPMKGHSHVYWYRQLPEEGLKFMVYLQKENIIDESGMPKERFSAEFPKEGPSILRIQQVVRGDSAAYFCASSPGETQYFGPGTRLLVL.

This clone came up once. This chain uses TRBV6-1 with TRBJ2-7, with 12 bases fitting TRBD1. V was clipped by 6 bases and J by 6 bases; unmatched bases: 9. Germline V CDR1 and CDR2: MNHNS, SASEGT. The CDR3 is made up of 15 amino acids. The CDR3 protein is CASRDPGTGGAEQYF. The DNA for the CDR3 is TGTGCCAGCAGGGACCCCGGGACAGGGGGCGCCGAGCAGTACTTC.

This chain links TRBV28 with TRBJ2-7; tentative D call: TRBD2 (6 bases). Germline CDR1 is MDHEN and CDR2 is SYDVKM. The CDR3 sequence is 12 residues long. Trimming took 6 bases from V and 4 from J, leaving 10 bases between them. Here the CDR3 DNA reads TGTGCCAGCAGGATCGCGGGGTACGAGCAGTACTTC. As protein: CASRIAGYEQYF.

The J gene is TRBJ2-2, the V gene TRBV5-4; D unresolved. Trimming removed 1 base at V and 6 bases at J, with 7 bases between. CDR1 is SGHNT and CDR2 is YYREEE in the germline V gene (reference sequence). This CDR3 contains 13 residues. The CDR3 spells CASSLREAGELFF. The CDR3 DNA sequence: TGTGCCAGCAGCTTGCGAGAAGCCGGGGAGCTGTTTTTT.

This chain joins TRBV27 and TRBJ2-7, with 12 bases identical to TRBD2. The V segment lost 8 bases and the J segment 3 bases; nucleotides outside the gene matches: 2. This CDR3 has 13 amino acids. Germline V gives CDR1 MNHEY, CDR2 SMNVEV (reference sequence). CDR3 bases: TGTGCCAGCCCGGGACTAGCGGGCTACGAGCAGTACTTC. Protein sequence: CASPGLAGYEQYF.

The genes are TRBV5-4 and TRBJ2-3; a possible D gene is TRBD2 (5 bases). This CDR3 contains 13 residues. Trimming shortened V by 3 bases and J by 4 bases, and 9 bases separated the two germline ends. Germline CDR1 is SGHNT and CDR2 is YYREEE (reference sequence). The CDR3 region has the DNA TGTGCCAGCAGCTCGGGGATCGCAGATACGCAGTATTTT. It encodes CASSSGIADTQYF.

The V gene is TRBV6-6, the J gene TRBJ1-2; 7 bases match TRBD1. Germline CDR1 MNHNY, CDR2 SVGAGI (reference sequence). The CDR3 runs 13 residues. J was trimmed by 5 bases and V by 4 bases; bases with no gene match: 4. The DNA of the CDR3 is TGTGCCAGCAGTTCCTCAGGGGGTTATGGCTACACCTTC. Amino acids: CASSSSGGYGYTF.

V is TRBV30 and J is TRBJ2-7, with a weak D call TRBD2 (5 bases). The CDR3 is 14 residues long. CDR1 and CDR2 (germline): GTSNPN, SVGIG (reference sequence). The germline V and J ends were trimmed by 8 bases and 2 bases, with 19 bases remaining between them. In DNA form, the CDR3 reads TGTGCCCTACAACTGAAGCGGAGCACCTACGAGCAGTACTTC. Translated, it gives CALQLKRSTYEQYF.

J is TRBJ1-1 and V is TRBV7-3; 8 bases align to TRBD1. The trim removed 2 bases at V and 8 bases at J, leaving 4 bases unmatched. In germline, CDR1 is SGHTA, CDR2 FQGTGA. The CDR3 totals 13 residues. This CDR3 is CASSLGQGAEAFF. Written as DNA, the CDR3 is TGTGCCAGCAGCTTAGGGCAGGGGGCGGAAGCTTTCTTT.

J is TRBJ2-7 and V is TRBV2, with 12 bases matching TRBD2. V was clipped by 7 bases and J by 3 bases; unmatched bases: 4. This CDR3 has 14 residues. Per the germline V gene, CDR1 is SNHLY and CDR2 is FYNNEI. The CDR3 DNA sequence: TGTGCCAGCACAGGACTAGCGGGAAACTACGAGCAGTACTTC. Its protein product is CASTGLAGNYEQYF.

Written as DNA, the CDR3 is TGCGCCAGCAGCTTGGTAGGGTTGGGGAACACTGAAGCTTTCTTT. This translates into CASSLVGLGNTEAFF. V gene TRBV5-1 combines with J gene TRBJ1-1; D is ambiguous. The CDR3 has 15 residues. With 0 bases removed from V and 1 base from J, the gap between germline ends came to 10 bases. The germline V gene encodes CDR1 SGHRS and CDR2 YFSETQ.